The T cell receptor (beta chain) under discussion was sequenced for a study of post-analysis software for immune sequencing data. cDNA libraries for TCR beta contained unique molecular identifiers. TCRdb itself ran the PCR reads through MiXCR, one entry per CDR3 protein. The sample has over 250,000 distinct CDR3 sequences, 30% to 45% seen once. The TCR was taken from a girl aged 5-17 years with multiple sclerosis. The sample comprised blood.

The CDR3: CASRRVPSYEQYF. The CDR3 DNA is TGCGCCAGCCGGAGGGTCCCGTCCTACGAGCAGTACTTC. The chain employs TRBV5-1 and TRBJ2-5; D may be TRBD2 (6 bases). The J call may be in error: the DNA end matches TRBJ2-7 better. This CDR3 has 13 amino acids. The germline gives CDR1 SGHRS, CDR2 YFSETQ.